This T cell receptor beta chain was recovered during a study of graft-versus-host responses after intestinal transplantation. Germline assignment: CDR1 MNHEY and CDR2 SVGAGI. CDR3 size: 15 residues. V lost 4 bases and J 6 bases, leaving 19 bases between the germline ends. Only in-frame clones appear in the TCRdb table, and some are missing; sequencing was by immunoSEQ multiplex PCR. Among 88,000 or so clones, about nine tenths were seen once, and the ten largest hold 0.095% to 0.11%. Regarding this clone: Its specificity is not known.

The V gene is TRBV6-5, the J gene TRBJ2-7; TRBD1 might be the D (7 bases). The sample in question was unstimulated CD4+ T cells sorted from spleen or lymph node cells, obtained before intestinal transplant. The clonotype was recovered from a human donor who received an intestinal transplant. CDR3 sequence (DNA): TGTGCCAGCAGTTTAGGAGGGGGCGCGGTCGGCGAGCAGTACTTC. This encodes CASSLGGGAVGEQYF.